A selection of T cell receptor beta chains follows, all from one sample in a study of control samples from healthy donors and cancer patients. Some clones are missing from TCRdb's copy, which holds only in-frame ones; the method was immunoSEQ multiplex PCR. The table records 130,000 or so clones, about 86% of them present only once. The sequencing input was blood. These receptors all come from a man aged 30 to 39 in good health. Each CDR3 is given with its conserved first and last residue. A D gene is named only where the DNA matches it firmly. Size is omitted from some rows. Given values are once, few, many or a class for expanded clones.

size | D | J | V | DNA | CDR3
NA | NA | TRBJ1-1 | TRBV5-1 | TGCGCCAGCAGCTTGGTGGGCCTCTTAAACACTGAAGCTTTCTTT | CASSLVGLLNTEAFF
NA | NA | TRBJ2-2 | TRBV12-3/TRBV12-4 | TGTGCCAGCAGTCTTGAAGGACCCGGGGAGCTGTTTTTT | CASSLEGPGELFF
NA | NA | TRBJ1-1 | TRBV25-1 | TGTGCCAGCAGTGAAAGGGCGGCCCCCGGGTCCAACACTGAAGCTTTCTTT | CASSERAAPGSNTEAFF
NA | NA | TRBJ1-1 | TRBV30 | TGTGCCTGGGATAGGACCATGAACACTGAAGCTTTCTTT | CAWDRTMNTEAFF
NA | NA | TRBJ2-3 | TRBV7-2 | TGTGCCAGCAGCTTAAGTTCCCCGGGGGCTAGCACAGATACGCAGTATTTT | CASSLSSPGASTDTQYF
NA | NA | TRBJ2-7 | TRBV5-1 | TGCGCCAGCAGCCGCAGGACAGACAAGCCATCCTACGAGCAGTACTTC | CASSRRTDKPSYEQYF
NA | NA | TRBJ2-3 | TRBV2 | TGTGCCAGCAGCGAAATAGAGGATACGCAGTATTTT | CASSEIEDTQYF
NA | NA | TRBJ2-7 | TRBV2 | TGTGCCAGCACGGTCGCCTACTACGAGCAGTACTTC | CASTVAYYEQYF
few | NA | TRBJ2-2 | TRBV4-2 | TGTGCCAGCAGCCAAGATCGCGGCTATGGGGAGCTGTTTTTT | CASSQDRGYGELFF
once | TRBD1 | TRBJ1-1 | TRBV6-5 | TGTGCCAGCAGCCCGACAGGGTATGAAGCTTTCTTT | CASSPTGYEAFF
NA | TRBD1 | TRBJ2-2 | TRBV11-2 | TGTGCCAGCAGCCAAAGACAGGGGGCCCGTCCGAACACCGGGGAGCTGTTTTTT | CASSQRQGARPNTGELFF
NA | NA | TRBJ2-3 | TRBV10-3 | TGTGCCATCAGAGGACAGCCTAGCACAGATACGCAGTATTTT | CAIRGQPSTDTQYF
NA | NA | TRBJ2-3 | TRBV5-4 | TGTGCCAGCAGCTTGGCGGACACTATCACAGATACGCAGTATTTT | CASSLADTITDTQYF
few | NA | TRBJ1-1 | TRBV28 | TGTGCCAGCAGTCCACCCTCTTGGACAGAAGCTTTCTTT | CASSPPSWTEAFF
NA | TRBD2 | TRBJ2-3 | TRBV2 | TGTGCCAGCAGTCAGGGACTAGCGGGGACAGATACGCAGTATTTT | CASSQGLAGTDTQYF
NA | NA | TRBJ2-3 | TRBV24-1 | TGTGCCACCAGGGGGGGCCGGAGAACAGATACGCAGTATTTT | CATRGGRRTDTQYF
NA | TRBD2 | TRBJ2-2 | TRBV5-1 | TGCGCCAGCAGCTCCCCCGGGGGGGGAACCGGGGAGCTGTTTTTT | CASSSPGGGTGELFF
NA | NA | TRBJ1-2 | TRBV5-6 | TGTGCCAGCAGCTTGGCAACGGAAACTAACTATGGCTACACCTTC | CASSLATETNYGYTF
NA | TRBD1 | TRBJ2-7 | TRBV7-9 | TGTGCCAGCAGCTTAAGCCTGGACAGGTTCCACTACGAGCAGTACTTC | CASSLSLDRFHYEQYF
NA | NA | TRBJ2-3 | TRBV30 | TGTGCCTGGTCAGCTACCGGCAAAGATACGCAGTATTTT | CAWSATGKDTQYF
once | NA | TRBJ2-5 | TRBV24-1 | TGTGCCACCAGTGATTATCTGAGCCCGGAGACCCAGTACTTC | CATSDYLSPETQYF
once | NA | TRBJ2-5 | TRBV30 | TGTGCCTGGAGTGTACTAGGGTTGGGAGAGACCCAGTACTTC | CAWSVLGLGETQYF
NA | TRBD2 | TRBJ2-1 | TRBV19 | TGTGCCAGTAGTAAGGAGCGGGGGGGCTGGAGTGAGCAGTTCTTC | CASSKERGGWSEQFF
NA | NA | TRBJ1-6 | TRBV30 | TGTGCCTGGACCAACAAAGAATCGCCCCTCCACTTT | CAWTNKESPLHF
NA | NA | TRBJ1-2 | TRBV2 | TGTGCCAGCAGTGAGACACCGGTCGGGGCGGGCTACACCTTC | CASSETPVGAGYTF
NA | TRBD1 | TRBJ1-1 | TRBV7-8 | TGTGCCAGCAGCCGACAGGGCCAGACTGAAGCTTTCTTT | CASSRQGQTEAFF
NA | NA | TRBJ2-4 | TRBV5-1 | TGCGCCAGCGGCGACCCGGAGTCTATAAACATTCAGTACTTC | CASGDPESINIQYF
NA | NA | TRBJ2-2 | TRBV18 | TGTGCCAGCTCACCCGATTCGAACACCGGGGAGCTGTTTTTT | CASSPDSNTGELFF
NA | TRBD1 | TRBJ1-6 | TRBV5-1 | TGCGCCAGCGGGGACAGGGAGGGTTCACCCCTCCACTTT | CASGDREGSPLHF
NA | TRBD1 | TRBJ1-1 | TRBV5-1 | TGCGCCAGCAGCTTGTCTGGGACAGGGGGCATCCGCACTGAAGCTTTCTTT | CASSLSGTGGIRTEAFF
NA | TRBD1 | TRBJ1-2 | TRBV4-1 | TGCGCCAGCAGCCAAGATATCTGGGACAGGGGGACCCTTAGCTATGGCTACACCTTC | CASSQDIWDRGTLSYGYTF
NA | NA | TRBJ1-3 | TRBV6-5 | TGTGCCAGCAGCTCCAGGGCTGGAAACACCATATATTTT | CASSSRAGNTIYF
NA | NA | TRBJ2-7 | TRBV5-1 | TGCGCCAGCAGCGTGACGAGCTCCTACGAGCAGTACTTC | CASSVTSSYEQYF
few | NA | TRBJ2-7 | TRBV6-4 | TGTGCCAGCAGGGGATCCTACGAGCAGTACTTC | CASRGSYEQYF
NA | TRBD1 | TRBJ1-2 | TRBV5-4 | TGTGCCAGCAGCCCCTCGGGACAGAAGTTTGGCTACACCTTC | CASSPSGQKFGYTF
NA | NA | TRBJ1-1 | TRBV3-1/TRBV3-2 | TGTGCCAGCAGCCAAGATCAGGGAGGGTTAGGTGAAGCTTTCTTT | CASSQDQGGLGEAFF
NA | NA | TRBJ1-1 | TRBV15 | TGTGCCACCAGCAGAGATAGGGCAGGGACTGAAGCTTTCTTT | CATSRDRAGTEAFF
NA | NA | TRBJ1-4 | TRBV11-2 | TGTGCCAGCAACCATAATGAAAAACTGTTTTTT | CASNHNEKLFF
NA | TRBD1 | TRBJ2-7 | TRBV7-3 | TGTGCCAGCAGTTGGGACAGGGAGAGCGAGCAGTACTTC | CASSWDRESEQYF